This TCR beta chain was sequenced in a study of Ad26.COV2.S vaccination and SARS-CoV-2 variants. The wider study: As a participant in COV1001, the donor was in the Ad26.COV2.S trial arm.

The CDR3 has 13 amino acids. The ends lost 2 bases at V and 8 bases at J; junction bases unmatched: 6. CDR1 is GTSNPN, CDR2 SVGIG, per germline (reference sequence). TCRdb keeps only in-frame clones here, not all; method: immunoSEQ multiplex PCR. This table has fewer than 500,000 clones, 80% to 95% appearing once. Treatment here: over 15 received Ad26.COV2.S at low or high dose, single or two shots; 5 received placebo; per-sample allocation not given. Repertoires come from day 63 after the first vaccine or placebo injection. The sequencing here drew on peripheral blood, taken in a trial of Ad26.COV2.S vaccine versus placebo. This chain links TRBV30 with TRBJ2-1; 7 nucleotides agree with TRBD2. This sequence originates from a person between 18 and 65 years old who received the Ad26.COV2.S COVID-19 vaccine or a placebo. The CDR3 is CAWSLGLYHEQFF. CDR3 bases: TGTGCCTGGAGTTTGGGACTATACCATGAGCAGTTCTTC.